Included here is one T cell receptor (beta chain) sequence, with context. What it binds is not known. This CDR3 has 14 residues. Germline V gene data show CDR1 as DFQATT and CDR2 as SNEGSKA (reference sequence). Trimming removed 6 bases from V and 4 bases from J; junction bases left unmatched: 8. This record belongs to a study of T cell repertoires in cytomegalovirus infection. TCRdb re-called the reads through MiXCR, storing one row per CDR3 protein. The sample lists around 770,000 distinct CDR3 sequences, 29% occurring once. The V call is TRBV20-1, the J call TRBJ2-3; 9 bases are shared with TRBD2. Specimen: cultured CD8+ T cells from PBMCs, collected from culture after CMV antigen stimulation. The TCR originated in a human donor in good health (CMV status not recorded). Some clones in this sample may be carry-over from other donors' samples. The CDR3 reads CSASSGGAPDTQYF. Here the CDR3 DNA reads TGCAGTGCAAGTAGCGGGGGAGCACCAGATACGCAGTATTTT.